The next 7 T cell receptor beta chains were all read from a single sample in a study of molecular identifiers for immune sequencing clone quantification. MiXCR, run by TCRdb on the PCR reads, gives a single entry per CDR3 protein. The data show 2,000 to 3,000 distinct CDR3 sequences, roughly 24% seen once. The specimen sequenced was naive CD8+ T cells from blood, with Jurkat cell RNA spiked in. The sample's subset: FACS-sorted CD8+CD4-CCR7+CD45RA+ naive T cells. All receptors derive from a human donor in good health. Some libraries in this study had Jurkat cell RNA spiked in.

The rearrangement links TRBV7-2 to TRBJ2-1, with D uncertain. V gave up 6 bases and J gave up 8 bases, with 11 bases separating them. Germline V gene data show CDR1 as SGHTA and CDR2 as FQGNSA. The CDR3 is made up of 12 amino acids. The DNA of the CDR3 is TGTGCCAGCAGTCCAACGTGGGATGAGCAGTTCTTC. The encoded protein is CASSPTWDEQFF.

This clonotype appeared a few times. Its ends do not fully match the called genes, so a read error is possible. The V call is TRBV12-3 or TRBV12-4, the J call TRBJ2-5, with 8 bases aligning to TRBD1. The CDR3 has 15 amino acids. In DNA form, the CDR3 reads TGTGCCAACAGTCTCCGGGACAGGAGACAAGAGACCCAGTACTTC. This codes for CANSLRDRRQETQYF.

Comments on this clonotype: A much larger clone is a single base away; this may be a read error. This chain joins TRBV5-6 and TRBJ1-1; perhaps TRBD1 as D (6 bases). CDR1 and CDR2 (germline): SGHDT, YYEEEE. The length of the CDR3 is 15 residues. Here the CDR3 reads CAGSPGAAGYTEAFF. The CDR3 DNA sequence: TGTGCCGGCAGCCCAGGGGCGGCCGGGTACACTGAAGCTTTCTTT. The whole variable domain, remainder taken from reference TRBV5-6 and TRBJ1-1, is DAGVTQSPTHLIKTRGQQVTLRCSPKSGHDTVSWYQQALGQGPQFIFQYYEEEERQRGNFPDRFSGHQFPNYSSELNVNALLLGDSALYLCAGSPGAAGYTEAFFGQGTRLTVV.

By share, this clonotype ranks as medium-sized. The rearrangement joins TRBV7-8 to TRBJ2-1; no definite D call. The CDR3 has 12 residues. V gave up 1 base and J gave up 6 bases, with 4 bases separating them. Germline CDR1 reads SGHVS; CDR2 reads FQNEAQ. The CDR3 sequence is CASSLVGNEQFF. CDR3 in DNA: TGTGCCAGCAGCTTAGTGGGCAATGAGCAGTTCTTC.

The V call is TRBV9, the J call TRBJ2-3; D is undetermined. This CDR3 spans 12 amino acids. Per germline, CDR1 SGDLS and CDR2 YYNGEE. V was cut by 0 bases and J by 4 bases, with 3 bases left in between. The CDR3 region is CASSVGADTQYF. Written as DNA, the CDR3 is TGTGCCAGCAGCGTAGGCGCAGATACGCAGTATTTT.

This clonotype is judged medium-sized. The rearrangement uses TRBV7-8 and TRBJ2-3, with 10 bases lining up with TRBD2. The V segment lost 5 bases and the J segment 3 bases; nucleotides outside the gene matches: 2. The CDR3 contains 14 residues. Germline V gives CDR1 SGHVS, CDR2 FQNEAQ. The CDR3 bases are TGTGCCAGCAGCCCTAGCGGGAGAACAGATACGCAGTATTTT. Its protein product is CASSPSGRTDTQYF.

In this sample, this clonotype is medium-sized. This sequence joins TRBV5-1 and TRBJ1-5, with D hard to call. The CDR3 contains 15 residues. Germline V CDR1 and CDR2: SGHRS, YFSETQ. V lost 0 bases to trimming and J lost 1 base, with 8 bases between them. CDR3 sequence: CASSLAGGSNQPQHF. The CDR3 DNA sequence: TGCGCCAGCAGCTTGGCGGGTGGAAGCAATCAGCCCCAGCATTTT.